The clone carrying this TCR beta chain was seen ten or more times. Antigen unknown. The data are from a study of blood T cells in healthy people across ages. The overall study: About one barcoded beta molecule was captured per two T cells (by template switching). Study results and limitations: Both higher diversity and more naive CD4+ cells marked long-lived donors when set against aged donors.

The trim removed 6 bases at V and 2 bases at J, leaving 7 bases unmatched. The germline CDR1 and CDR2 sequences are LGHDT and YNNKEL (reference sequence). There are 16 residues in the CDR3. The draw of peripheral blood yielded approximately 10 milliliters from each donor. At least 5.5 micrograms of total RNA were extracted per sample. A sample-barcoded 5' primer and a J-beta primer mix were used in a second PCR of about 6 to 11 cycles. TCRdb ran MiXCR on the 5' RACE reads and lists one entry per CDR3 protein. The data contain hundreds of thousands of distinct CDR3 sequences, 29% of them singletons. The sequenced sample consisted of blood. The chain recombines TRBV3-1 with TRBJ2-3; the match to TRBD2 covers 11 bases. The receptor was derived from a woman aged 80 or over in good health. CDR3 coding DNA: TGTGCCAGCAGAATTACTAGCGGGGGCCTCACAGATACGCAGTATTTT. Translation gives CASRITSGGLTDTQYF.